The clone carrying this TCR beta chain was observed a handful of times. What it binds is not known. This entry belongs to a study of Ad26.COV2.S vaccination and SARS-CoV-2 variants. Study-level information: The vaccine Ad26.COV2.S was put into the muscle once, or twice with 56 days between. General observations from the study: Breadth measured for non-spike TCRs was similar across vaccine and placebo recipients. The authors reported substantial breadth in spike-specific CD8+ and CD4+ T cell responses after vaccination.

Treatment: about 20 received Ad26.COV2.S at low or high dose, single or two shots; five or six received placebo; per-sample allocation not given. Day 63 after the first injection of vaccine or placebo was the sampling time. Using immunoSEQ multiplex PCR, the repertoire was profiled, and TCRdb retains in-frame clones only, with some absent. Of about 440,000 clones detected, around 88% appear once; the ten largest clones hold around 13%. Germline values: CDR1 SGHRS, CDR2 YFSETQ. V shed 7 bases and J 2 bases; nucleotides not matched to a gene: 8. This CDR3 comprises 14 residues. The rearrangement joins TRBV5-1 to TRBJ2-7, with TRBD2 identical over 8 bases. The material sequenced was peripheral blood, taken in a trial of Ad26.COV2.S vaccine versus placebo. This clonotype was sampled from a person aged 18-60 years who received the Ad26.COV2.S COVID-19 vaccine or a placebo. DNA of the CDR3: TGCGCCAGCGGAGCTCTAGCGGGCACCTACGAGCAGTACTTC. Protein product: CASGALAGTYEQYF.